This T cell receptor beta chain was identified during a study of blood T cell repertoires in COVID-19. Study details: Samples taken during acute and convalescent COVID-19 were collected in the United States, Italy and Spain. From T cells, B-cell-depleted T cells, or PBMCs came the material, which was cDNA or gDNA.

Authors' methods: Amplification from reference gene primers served as the basis for estimated nucleated cell counts. TCRdb keeps only in-frame clones here, not all; method: immunoSEQ multiplex PCR. V and J calls and clone size come straight from that table; D and trimming were deduced from the DNA. Among about 240,000 clones listed, 88% were seen once. Germline values: CDR1 SEHNR, CDR2 FQNEAQ (reference sequence). V lost 5 bases to trimming and J lost 4 bases; unmatched junction nucleotides: 5. The CDR3 is 15 amino acids. Sample: peripheral blood. The sequence came from a woman aged 40-49 years who had recovered from COVID-19. The chain is built from TRBV7-9 and TRBJ2-3; 11 nucleotides line up with TRBD2. The CDR3 nucleotides are TGTGCCAGCAGCCCCACTAGCGGGAGCCCAGATACGCAGTATTTT. Encoded protein: CASSPTSGSPDTQYF.